A selection of T cell receptor beta chains follows, all from one sample in a study of beta chain features in type 1 diabetes. The table came from immunoSEQ multiplex PCR; TCRdb's copy has only in-frame clones and leaves some out. This sample has roughly 230,000 clones, with under 13% found just once. The sequenced sample was naive CD4+ T cells from blood. All receptors derive from a man aged 30-40 years with type 1 diabetes. CDR3s leave out the opening cysteine and the closing phenylalanine or tryptophan. A D gene is named only where the DNA matches it firmly. Rows may omit the clone size; those that give it use once, few, many or a size class.

clone_size | d_call | v_call | cdr3_aa
- | TRBD1 | TRBV29-1 | SVEAMGQGDYGYT
- | - | TRBV28 | ASSFYRGQPQH
few | - | TRBV18 | ASSPREIRTEYSYNEQF
few | - | TRBV12-5 | ASALGGGPNQPQH
few | - | TRBV9 | ASSDRNSGANVLT
few | - | TRBV9 | ASTLGEAGAEQY
- | TRBD1 | TRBV5-1 | ASSKGQAEGDTQY
few | - | TRBV19 | ASSSDRGTEAF
- | - | TRBV2 | ASKLSTDTQY
- | TRBD1 | TRBV30 | AWADRGGQY
- | TRBD1 | TRBV5-4 | ASSSRDRNTDTQY
- | - | TRBV28 | ASSFARGETQY
- | TRBD1 | TRBV28 | ASSSPGQGSDTQY
few | - | TRBV7-2 | ASSLSGDRIY
few | TRBD2 | TRBV14 | ASSQDLLRGGHTQY
- | - | TRBV2 | ASSELVKETQY
- | - | TRBV25-1 | ASSEPRDEKLF
few | TRBD1 | TRBV9 | ASSVTGTGGHEQY
few | - | TRBV21-1 | ASNKSDRADTEAF